The subject of this entry is one T cell receptor beta chain. Only in-frame clones appear in the TCRdb table, and some are missing; sequencing was by immunoSEQ multiplex PCR. The sample has about 70,000 clones, approximately 90% seen once. Germline assignment: CDR1 MDHEN and CDR2 SYDVKM. This CDR3 has 16 amino acids. Trimming cost V 5 bases and J 4 bases; bases outside gene matches: 11. The sample belongs to a study of blood T cell repertoires in COVID-19. The chain recombines TRBV28 with TRBJ1-5; TRBD1 matches 7 bases. Sequencing was done on a sample of peripheral blood. The TCR was taken from a middle-aged man with COVID-19, enrolled during active disease. The CDR3 here is CASSRLQTGPNQPQHF. Written as DNA, the CDR3 is TGTGCCAGCAGTCGGCTACAGACAGGGCCAAATCAGCCCCAGCATTTT.